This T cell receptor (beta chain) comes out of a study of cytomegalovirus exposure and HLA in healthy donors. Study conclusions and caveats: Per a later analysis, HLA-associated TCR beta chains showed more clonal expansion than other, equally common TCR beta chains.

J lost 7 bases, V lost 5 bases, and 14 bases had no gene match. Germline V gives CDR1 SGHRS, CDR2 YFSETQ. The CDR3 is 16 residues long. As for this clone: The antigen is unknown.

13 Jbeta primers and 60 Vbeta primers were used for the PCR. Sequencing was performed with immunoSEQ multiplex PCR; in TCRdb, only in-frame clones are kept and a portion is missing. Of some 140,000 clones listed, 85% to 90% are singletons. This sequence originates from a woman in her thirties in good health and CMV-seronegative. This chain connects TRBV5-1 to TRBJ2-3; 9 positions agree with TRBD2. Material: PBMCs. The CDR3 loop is CASRAAGGPATYTQYF. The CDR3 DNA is TGCGCCAGCAGGGCGGCGGGAGGGCCCGCTACATATACGCAGTATTTT.